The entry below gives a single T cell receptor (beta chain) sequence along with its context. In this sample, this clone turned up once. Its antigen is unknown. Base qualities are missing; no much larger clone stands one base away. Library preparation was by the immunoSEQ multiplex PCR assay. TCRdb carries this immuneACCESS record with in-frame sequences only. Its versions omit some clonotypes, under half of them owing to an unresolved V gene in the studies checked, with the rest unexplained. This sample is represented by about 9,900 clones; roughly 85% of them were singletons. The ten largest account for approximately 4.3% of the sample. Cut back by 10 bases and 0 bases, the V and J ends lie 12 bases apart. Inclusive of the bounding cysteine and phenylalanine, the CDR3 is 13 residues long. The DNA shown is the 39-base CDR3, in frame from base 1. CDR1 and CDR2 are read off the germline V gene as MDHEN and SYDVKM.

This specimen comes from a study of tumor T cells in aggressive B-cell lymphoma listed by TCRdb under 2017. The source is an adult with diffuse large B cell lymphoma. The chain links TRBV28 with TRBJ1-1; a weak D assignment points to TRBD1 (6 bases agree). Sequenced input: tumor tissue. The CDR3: CAIEDSMNTEAFF. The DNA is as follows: TGTGCCATCGAGGACAGCATGAACACTGAAGCTTTCTTT.